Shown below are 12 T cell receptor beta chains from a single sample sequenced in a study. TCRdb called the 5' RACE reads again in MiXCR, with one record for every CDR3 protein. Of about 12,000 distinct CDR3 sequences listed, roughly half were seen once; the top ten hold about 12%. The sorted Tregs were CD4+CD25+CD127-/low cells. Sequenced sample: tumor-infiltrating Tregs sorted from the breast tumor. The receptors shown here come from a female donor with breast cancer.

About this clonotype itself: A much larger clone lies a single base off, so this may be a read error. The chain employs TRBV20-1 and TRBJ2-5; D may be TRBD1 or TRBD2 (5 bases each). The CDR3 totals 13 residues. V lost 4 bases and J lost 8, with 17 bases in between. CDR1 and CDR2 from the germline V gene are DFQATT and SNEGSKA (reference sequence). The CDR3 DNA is TGCAGTGCTACACCCGGGGCCCCAGTAACCCAGTACTTC. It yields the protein CSATPGAPVTQYF.

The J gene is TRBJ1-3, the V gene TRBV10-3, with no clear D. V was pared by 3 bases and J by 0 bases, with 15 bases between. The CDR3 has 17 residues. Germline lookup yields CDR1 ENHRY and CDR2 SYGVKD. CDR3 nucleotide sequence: TGTGCCATCAGTGATCCGACCAAAGACATCTCTGGAAACACCATATATTTT. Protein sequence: CAISDPTKDISGNTIYF.

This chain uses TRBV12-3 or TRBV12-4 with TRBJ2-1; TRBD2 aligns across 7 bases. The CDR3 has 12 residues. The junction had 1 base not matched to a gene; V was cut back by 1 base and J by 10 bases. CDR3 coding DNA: TGTGCCAGCAGTTTAGTGCGGGGGGAGCAGTTCTTC. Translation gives CASSLVRGEQFF.

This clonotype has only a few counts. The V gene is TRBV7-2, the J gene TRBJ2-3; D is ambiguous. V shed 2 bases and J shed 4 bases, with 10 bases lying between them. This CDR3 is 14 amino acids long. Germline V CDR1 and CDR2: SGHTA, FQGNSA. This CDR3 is CASSLSVAADTQYF. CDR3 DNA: TGTGCCAGCAGCTTAAGTGTTGCCGCAGATACGCAGTATTTT.

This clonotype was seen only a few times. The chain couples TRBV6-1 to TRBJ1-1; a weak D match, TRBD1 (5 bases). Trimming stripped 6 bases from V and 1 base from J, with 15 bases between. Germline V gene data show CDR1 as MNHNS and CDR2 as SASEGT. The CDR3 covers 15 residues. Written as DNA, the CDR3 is TGTGCCAGCAGAACCCGACAGACCCAGAACACTGAAGCTTTCTTT. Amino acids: CASRTRQTQNTEAFF.

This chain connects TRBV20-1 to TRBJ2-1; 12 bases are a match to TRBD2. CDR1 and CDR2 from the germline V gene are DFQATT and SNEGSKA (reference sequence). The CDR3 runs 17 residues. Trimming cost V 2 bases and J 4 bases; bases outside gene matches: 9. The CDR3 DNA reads TGCAGTGCTAGACGACTAGCGGGAGCCTACGGATACAATGAGCAGTTCTTC. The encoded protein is CSARRLAGAYGYNEQFF.

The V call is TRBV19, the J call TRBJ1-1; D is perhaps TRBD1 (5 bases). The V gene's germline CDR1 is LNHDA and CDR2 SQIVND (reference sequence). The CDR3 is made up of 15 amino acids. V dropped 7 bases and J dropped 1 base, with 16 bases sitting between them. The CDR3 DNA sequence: TGTGCCAGTATTCGGGGACGGGACGGGAACACTGAAGCTTTCTTT. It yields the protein CASIRGRDGNTEAFF.

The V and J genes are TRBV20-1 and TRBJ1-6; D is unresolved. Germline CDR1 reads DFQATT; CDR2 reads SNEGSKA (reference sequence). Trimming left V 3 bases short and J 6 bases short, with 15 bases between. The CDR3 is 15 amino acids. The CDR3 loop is CSARAGSRTNSPLHF. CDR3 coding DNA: TGCAGTGCTAGGGCCGGGTCCCGGACTAATTCACCCCTCCACTTT.

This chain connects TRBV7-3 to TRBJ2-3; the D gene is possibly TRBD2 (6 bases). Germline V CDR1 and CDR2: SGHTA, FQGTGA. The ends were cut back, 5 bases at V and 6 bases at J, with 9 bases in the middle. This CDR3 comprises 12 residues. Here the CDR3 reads CASSRAGDTQYF. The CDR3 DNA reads TGTGCCAGCAGCCGGGCGGGGGATACGCAGTATTTT. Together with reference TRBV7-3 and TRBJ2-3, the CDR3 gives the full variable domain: GAGVSQTPSNKVTEKGKYVELRCDPISGHTALYWYRQSLGQGPEFLIYFQGTGAADDSGLPNDRFFAVRPEGSVSTLKIQRTERGDSAVYLCASSRAGDTQYFGPGTRLTVL.

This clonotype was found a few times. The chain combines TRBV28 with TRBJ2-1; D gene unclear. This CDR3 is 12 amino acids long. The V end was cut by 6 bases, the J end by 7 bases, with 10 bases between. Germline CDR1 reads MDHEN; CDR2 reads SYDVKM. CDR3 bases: TGTGCCAGCAGATACCCCCCGAATGAGCAGTTCTTC. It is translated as CASRYPPNEQFF.

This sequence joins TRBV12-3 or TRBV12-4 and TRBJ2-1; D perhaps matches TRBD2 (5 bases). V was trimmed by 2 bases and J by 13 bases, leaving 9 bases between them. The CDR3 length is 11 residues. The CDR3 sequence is CASSLMGSQFF. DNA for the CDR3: TGTGCCAGCAGTTTAATGGGGAGCCAGTTCTTC.

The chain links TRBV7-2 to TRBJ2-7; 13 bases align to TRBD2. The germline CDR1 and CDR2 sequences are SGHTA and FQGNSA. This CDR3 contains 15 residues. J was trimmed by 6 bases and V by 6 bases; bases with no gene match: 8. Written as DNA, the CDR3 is TGTGCCAGCAGGGGAACTAGCGGGAGGGGGGGCGAGCAGTACGTC. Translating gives CASRGTSGRGGEQYV.